Here is one T cell receptor beta chain with its context. Its antigen is unidentified. Here immunoSEQ multiplex PCR was the method, and the copy in TCRdb shows in-frame clones only, minus some. The data show tens of thousands of clones, roughly 93% seen once. With 4 bases removed from V and 6 bases from J, the gap between germline ends came to 18 bases. The CDR3 is 14 residues long. Germline values: CDR1 SQVTM, CDR2 ANQGSEA. The data were taken from a study of cytomegalovirus exposure and HLA in healthy donors. In the study overall: The 90 to 150 validation repertoires used the same platform as the roughly 700 first-cohort repertoires (as reported by a later analysis).

Broader study findings: Per published reports, the classifier diagnosed cytomegalovirus status with high specificity and sensitivity. The study flagged fewer than 200 TCR beta chains as cytomegalovirus-associated. For most TCR sequences rarity was the rule, although some public TCRs occurred in many donors.

Sequencing used PBMCs. The origin of this receptor is a woman in her late teens or twenties in good health and CMV-seronegative. The chain recombines TRBV29-1 with TRBJ2-5; a possible D gene is TRBD2 (6 bases). CDR3 protein: CSVAGRLDPKTQYF. In nucleotides, the CDR3 is TGCAGCGTTGCTGGTCGACTAGACCCTAAGACCCAGTACTTC. Variable domain in full (rest from reference TRBV29-1 and TRBJ2-5): SAVISQKPSRDICQRGTSLTIQCQVDSQVTMMFWYRQQPGQSLTLIATANQGSEATYESGFVIDKFPISRPNLTFSTLTVSNMSPEDSSIYLCSVAGRLDPKTQYFGPGTRLLVL.